This T cell receptor beta chain was recorded in a study of tumor-infiltrating lymphocytes in primary liver carcinoma. Points from the study as a whole: There were only about 7.5-25% of top clones found in all five tumor regions.

Germline loops: CDR1 SNHLY, CDR2 FYNNEI. V was cut by 6 bases and J by 8 bases, with 14 bases left in between. CDR3 length equals 13 residues. This clonotype was observed at least ten times. What it binds is unknown. The roughly 19-33 mg bulk tissue piece was not sorted before simultaneous RNA and DNA extraction. Without exception, tumor samples held over 90% viable tumor cells. From around 530 ng of total RNA, TCR beta-specific cDNA was reverse-transcribed using a constant-region primer. Libraries for TCR beta were built through three nested multiplex PCR rounds, which together made up a slightly modified ARM-PCR procedure. It was with TRBV1-TRBV30 forward primers and a C-beta reverse primer that the first two PCR rounds were run, at roughly 10 cycles each. TCRdb recomputed calls from the multiplex PCR reads with MiXCR, one row per CDR3 protein. Seen here are some 43,000 distinct CDR3 sequences, about two thirds observed once, and the top ten hold less than 35%.

The sequence came from a man between 35 and 55 years old with primary liver carcinoma and hepatitis B virus infection. The sequenced sample was liver tumor tissue from sampling region 5. Subset indicated: tumor region T5, tumor centre. The J gene is TRBJ2-1, the V gene TRBV2; D perhaps matches TRBD2 (5 bases). The CDR3 region has the DNA TGTGCCAGCAGCCCCGGACTCGTCGATGAGCAGTTCTTC. Its translation is CASSPGLVDEQFF.